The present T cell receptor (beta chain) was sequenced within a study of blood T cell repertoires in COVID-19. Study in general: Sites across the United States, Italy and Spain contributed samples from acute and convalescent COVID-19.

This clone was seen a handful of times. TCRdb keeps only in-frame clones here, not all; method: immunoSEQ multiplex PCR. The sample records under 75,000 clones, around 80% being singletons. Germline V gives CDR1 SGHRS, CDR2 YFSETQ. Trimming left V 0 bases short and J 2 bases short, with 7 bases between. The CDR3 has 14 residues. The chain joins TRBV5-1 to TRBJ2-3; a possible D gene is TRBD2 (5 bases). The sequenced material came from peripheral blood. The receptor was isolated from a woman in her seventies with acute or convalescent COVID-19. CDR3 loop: CASSLGGYTDTQYF. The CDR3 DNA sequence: TGCGCCAGCAGCTTGGGCGGGTACACAGATACGCAGTATTTT.